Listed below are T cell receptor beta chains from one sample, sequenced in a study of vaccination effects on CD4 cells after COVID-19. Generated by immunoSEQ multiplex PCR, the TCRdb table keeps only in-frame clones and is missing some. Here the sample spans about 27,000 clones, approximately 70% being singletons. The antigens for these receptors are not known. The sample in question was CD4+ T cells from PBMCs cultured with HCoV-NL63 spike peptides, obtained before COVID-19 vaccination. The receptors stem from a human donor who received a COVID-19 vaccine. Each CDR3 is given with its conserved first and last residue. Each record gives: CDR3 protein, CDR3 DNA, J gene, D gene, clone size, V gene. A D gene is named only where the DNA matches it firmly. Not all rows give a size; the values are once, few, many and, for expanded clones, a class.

CDR3aa: CASSFRLRSSYNEQFF
CDR3nt: TGTGCCAGCAGTTTCCGTTTGCGGAGCTCCTACAATGAGCAGTTCTTC
j_gene: TRBJ2-1
d_gene: NA
abundance: NA
v_gene: TRBV27

CDR3aa: CASSLNGRVTGELFF
CDR3nt: TGTGCCAGCAGTTTAAACGGGAGGGTGACCGGGGAGCTGTTTTTT
j_gene: TRBJ2-2
d_gene: TRBD2
abundance: NA
v_gene: TRBV28

CDR3aa: CAISESGQATTGELFF
CDR3nt: TGTGCCATCAGTGAGTCGGGACAGGCGACCACCGGGGAGCTGTTTTTT
j_gene: TRBJ2-2
d_gene: TRBD1
abundance: few
v_gene: TRBV10-3

CDR3aa: CASSLEGGTYEQYF
CDR3nt: TGTGCCAGCAGCTTAGAAGGGGGCACGTACGAGCAGTACTTC
j_gene: TRBJ2-7
d_gene: TRBD1
abundance: NA
v_gene: TRBV7-9

CDR3aa: CASSPRENTEAFF
CDR3nt: TGTGCCAGCTCACCCAGGGAGAACACTGAAGCTTTCTTT
j_gene: TRBJ1-1
d_gene: NA
abundance: medium-sized
v_gene: TRBV18

CDR3aa: CASSFGPTEAFF
CDR3nt: TGTGCCAGCAGCTTCGGTCCCACTGAAGCTTTCTTT
j_gene: TRBJ1-1
d_gene: NA
abundance: NA
v_gene: TRBV5-4

CDR3aa: CASSYTRRGNSPLHF
CDR3nt: TGTGCCAGCAGCTACACTCGCCGGGGTAATTCACCCCTCCACTTT
j_gene: TRBJ1-6
d_gene: NA
abundance: few
v_gene: TRBV7-2

CDR3aa: CASSRTGNPSNEQFF
CDR3nt: TGCGCCAGCAGTCGGACAGGGAACCCCTCCAATGAGCAGTTCTTC
j_gene: TRBJ2-1
d_gene: TRBD1
abundance: NA
v_gene: TRBV5-1

CDR3aa: CASSSFSGTGDSYEQYF
CDR3nt: TGTGCCAGCAGCTCGTTTTCCGGGACAGGGGACTCCTACGAGCAGTACTTC
j_gene: TRBJ2-7
d_gene: TRBD1
abundance: few
v_gene: TRBV11-3

CDR3aa: CASSPEGDIQYF
CDR3nt: TGTGCCAGCAGCCCCGAAGGGGACATTCAGTACTTC
j_gene: TRBJ2-4
d_gene: NA
abundance: NA
v_gene: TRBV9

CDR3aa: CASSFQFNQPQHF
CDR3nt: TGTGCCAGCAGTTTCCAATTCAATCAGCCCCAGCATTTT
j_gene: TRBJ1-5
d_gene: NA
abundance: NA
v_gene: TRBV12-3/TRBV12-4

CDR3aa: CASSLVFGNEQFF
CDR3nt: TGTGCCAGCAGCTTAGTTTTTGGGAATGAGCAGTTCTTC
j_gene: TRBJ2-1
d_gene: NA
abundance: NA
v_gene: TRBV7-2

CDR3aa: CASSRRDNEQFF
CDR3nt: TGTGCCAGCTCACGGCGGGACAATGAGCAGTTCTTC
j_gene: TRBJ2-1
d_gene: NA
abundance: NA
v_gene: TRBV18

CDR3aa: CASSQDVPRGSNYGYTF
CDR3nt: TGTGCCAGCAGCCAAGATGTCCCGCGGGGGTCGAACTATGGCTACACCTTC
j_gene: TRBJ1-2
d_gene: NA
abundance: once
v_gene: TRBV4-2

CDR3aa: CASSDYRDTGELFF
CDR3nt: TGTGCCAGCAGTGACTACAGGGACACCGGGGAGCTGTTTTTT
j_gene: TRBJ2-2
d_gene: NA
abundance: NA
v_gene: TRBV6-4

CDR3aa: CASSPPLVPSGGNEQFF
CDR3nt: TGTGCCAGCAGCCCCCCCCTAGTCCCCTCTGGTGGTAATGAGCAGTTCTTC
j_gene: TRBJ2-1
d_gene: NA
abundance: NA
v_gene: TRBV5-5

CDR3aa: CAILRRGADTQYF
CDR3nt: TGTGCCATCCTAAGGAGGGGCGCAGATACGCAGTATTTT
j_gene: TRBJ2-3
d_gene: NA
abundance: once
v_gene: TRBV10-3

CDR3aa: CASSPRTYSSGNTIYF
CDR3nt: TGTGCCAGCAGCCCCCGGACCTACAGCTCTGGAAACACCATATATTTT
j_gene: TRBJ1-3
d_gene: NA
abundance: NA
v_gene: TRBV9

CDR3aa: CASSLGGGQGTEAFF
CDR3nt: TGTGCCAGCAGCTTGGGTGGGGGCCAGGGCACTGAAGCTTTCTTT
j_gene: TRBJ1-1
d_gene: NA
abundance: few
v_gene: TRBV5-6

CDR3aa: CASSFERTGGNTIYF
CDR3nt: TGTGCCAGCAGTTTCGAACGGACAGGGGGAAACACCATATATTTT
j_gene: TRBJ1-3
d_gene: TRBD1
abundance: once
v_gene: TRBV5-6

CDR3aa: CAWRDRGTGELFF
CDR3nt: TGTGCCTGGAGAGACAGGGGCACCGGGGAGCTGTTTTTT
j_gene: TRBJ2-2
d_gene: TRBD1
abundance: NA
v_gene: TRBV30

CDR3aa: CASSVEQEPITGELFF
CDR3nt: TGTGCCAGCAGCGTCGAACAGGAACCAATCACCGGGGAGCTGTTTTTT
j_gene: TRBJ2-2
d_gene: NA
abundance: NA
v_gene: TRBV5-6

CDR3aa: CASSLGTAGSPLHF
CDR3nt: TGTGCCAGCAGCTTAGGAACGGCTGGGTCACCCCTCCACTTT
j_gene: TRBJ1-6
d_gene: NA
abundance: few
v_gene: TRBV7-9

CDR3aa: CASSQGWGGPPGNTIYF
CDR3nt: TGCGCCAGCAGCCAAGGATGGGGCGGTCCTCCTGGAAACACCATATATTTT
j_gene: TRBJ1-3
d_gene: NA
abundance: NA
v_gene: TRBV4-3

CDR3aa: CASSPGLAGHTDTQYF
CDR3nt: TGTGCTAGCAGCCCGGGACTAGCGGGACACACAGATACGCAGTATTTT
j_gene: TRBJ2-3
d_gene: TRBD2
abundance: NA
v_gene: TRBV7-7

CDR3aa: CASSLLPNYGYTF
CDR3nt: TGTGCCAGCAGCTTACTCCCTAACTATGGCTACACCTTC
j_gene: TRBJ1-2
d_gene: NA
abundance: few
v_gene: TRBV7-2

CDR3aa: CASSLDRATDTQYF
CDR3nt: TGTGCCAGCAGCTTAGACAGGGCCACAGATACGCAGTATTTT
j_gene: TRBJ2-3
d_gene: NA
abundance: once
v_gene: TRBV7-2

CDR3aa: CATSRASSGETQYF
CDR3nt: TGTGCCACCAGCAGAGCCTCCTCCGGCGAGACCCAGTACTTC
j_gene: TRBJ2-5
d_gene: NA
abundance: NA
v_gene: TRBV15

CDR3aa: CASSPEGQGHYGYTF
CDR3nt: TGCGCCAGCAGTCCAGAGGGACAGGGGCACTATGGCTACACCTTC
j_gene: TRBJ1-2
d_gene: TRBD1
abundance: NA
v_gene: TRBV23-1

CDR3aa: CSVEEGYRSNTEAFF
CDR3nt: TGCAGCGTTGAAGAGGGGTACAGATCGAACACTGAAGCTTTCTTT
j_gene: TRBJ1-1
d_gene: NA
abundance: NA
v_gene: TRBV29-1

CDR3aa: CASSMGRSTGELFF
CDR3nt: TGTGCCAGTAGTATGGGCAGGTCCACCGGGGAGCTGTTTTTT
j_gene: TRBJ2-2
d_gene: NA
abundance: NA
v_gene: TRBV19

CDR3aa: CASSAGPPNYGYTF
CDR3nt: TGTGCCAGCAGTGCTGGGCCCCCTAACTATGGCTACACCTTC
j_gene: TRBJ1-2
d_gene: NA
abundance: NA
v_gene: TRBV28

CDR3aa: CASSSSRTQHF
CDR3nt: TGTGCCAGCAGTTCCTCCAGGACCCAGCATTTT
j_gene: TRBJ1-5
d_gene: NA
abundance: few
v_gene: TRBV7-8

CDR3aa: CASSAIAGPYEQYF
CDR3nt: TGTGCCAGCAGCGCCATAGCGGGCCCCTACGAGCAGTACTTC
j_gene: TRBJ2-7
d_gene: TRBD2
abundance: NA
v_gene: TRBV7-2

CDR3aa: CASSQDGFGGNTIYF
CDR3nt: TGCGCCAGCAGCCAAGACGGGTTTGGTGGAAACACCATATATTTT
j_gene: TRBJ1-3
d_gene: NA
abundance: NA
v_gene: TRBV4-3

CDR3aa: CASRDYTDTQYF
CDR3nt: TGTGCCAGCAGAGACTACACAGATACGCAGTATTTT
j_gene: TRBJ2-3
d_gene: NA
abundance: NA
v_gene: TRBV3-1/TRBV3-2

CDR3aa: CASSLGTSGTNEQFF
CDR3nt: TGTGCCAGCAGCTTGGGGACTAGCGGGACCAATGAGCAGTTCTTC
j_gene: TRBJ2-1
d_gene: TRBD2
abundance: NA
v_gene: TRBV7-8